The rows below give T cell receptor beta chains drawn from one sample of a study of long-term antiretroviral therapy in people with HIV. Data came from immunoSEQ multiplex PCR; TCRdb stores just in-frame clones and leaves some out. Here the sample spans tens of thousands of clones, approximately 85% being singletons. The specimen was unsorted PBMCs, collected around 3.3 years after starting antiretroviral therapy. Receptor source: a man aged 18 to 29 with HIV. CDR3s include the opening cysteine and the closing phenylalanine or tryptophan. The order of the fields is clone size, D gene, J gene, V gene, CDR3 DNA, CDR3 protein. D genes are given only for firm matches. Size values are once, few and many counts, or a class for expanded clones, and some rows have none.

clone_size: once; d_call: .; j_call: TRBJ1-1; v_call: TRBV5-4; cdr3_nt: TGTGCCACCCTTCGAGGGAACCGGGACACTGAAGCTTTCTTT; cdr3_aa: CATLRGNRDTEAFF
clone_size: .; d_call: TRBD1; j_call: TRBJ1-2; v_call: TRBV19; cdr3_nt: TGTGCCAGTAAAAGGAGAGGGGGCGAGGATGGCTACACCTTC; cdr3_aa: CASKRRGGEDGYTF
clone_size: .; d_call: .; j_call: TRBJ2-7; v_call: TRBV5-6; cdr3_nt: TGTGCCAGCAGCCTGTGGGGTGGATTCGAGCAGTACTTC; cdr3_aa: CASSLWGGFEQYF
clone_size: .; d_call: .; j_call: TRBJ2-7; v_call: TRBV5-4; cdr3_nt: TGTGCCAGCAGCCTCGCGGGGAGCGCAGCCTACGAGCAGTACTTC; cdr3_aa: CASSLAGSAAYEQYF
clone_size: .; d_call: .; j_call: TRBJ1-1; v_call: TRBV28; cdr3_nt: TGTGCCAGCAGTTTAGAGCAAAAAAGGGGAACTTTCTTT; cdr3_aa: CASSLEQKRGTFF
clone_size: .; d_call: .; j_call: TRBJ2-5; v_call: TRBV6-1; cdr3_nt: TGTGCCAGCAGTGAACTTGCGGGAAGGGAGACCCAGTACTTC; cdr3_aa: CASSELAGRETQYF
clone_size: .; d_call: .; j_call: TRBJ2-3; v_call: TRBV6-6; cdr3_nt: TGTGCCAGCAGCCCCAGGGTTAGCACAGATACGCAGTATTTT; cdr3_aa: CASSPRVSTDTQYF
clone_size: .; d_call: .; j_call: TRBJ1-1; v_call: TRBV5-6; cdr3_nt: TGTGCCAGCAGCTTGTACTACACTGAAGCTTTCTTT; cdr3_aa: CASSLYYTEAFF
clone_size: .; d_call: .; j_call: TRBJ1-2; v_call: TRBV5-1; cdr3_nt: TGCGCCAGCAGCTTGGAAGCGGTTCGTCCTGGGGGCTACACCTTC; cdr3_aa: CASSLEAVRPGGYTF
clone_size: few; d_call: .; j_call: TRBJ2-7; v_call: TRBV4-2; cdr3_nt: TGTGCCAGCAGCCAAGATTTGGCCAGGGCCCACGAGCAGTACTTC; cdr3_aa: CASSQDLARAHEQYF
clone_size: .; d_call: .; j_call: TRBJ2-7; v_call: TRBV6-5; cdr3_nt: TGTGCCAGCAGTAAACAGGGTCTCTCCTACGAGCAGTACTTC; cdr3_aa: CASSKQGLSYEQYF
clone_size: .; d_call: TRBD1; j_call: TRBJ1-1; v_call: TRBV11-2; cdr3_nt: TGTGCCAGCAGCTTCACCCCCAGGGGGCGATCCGATGAAGCTTTCTTT; cdr3_aa: CASSFTPRGRSDEAFF
clone_size: once; d_call: .; j_call: TRBJ1-1; v_call: TRBV27; cdr3_nt: TGTGCCAGCAGTTTACGGTGGCCTCAGGGGCCTGAAGCTTTCTTT; cdr3_aa: CASSLRWPQGPEAFF
clone_size: .; d_call: TRBD1; j_call: TRBJ2-1; v_call: TRBV5-1; cdr3_nt: TGCGCCAGCAGCCCATGGATGACAGGGGGGGGCAATGAGCAGTTCTTC; cdr3_aa: CASSPWMTGGGNEQFF
clone_size: once; d_call: TRBD1; j_call: TRBJ2-1; v_call: TRBV10-3; cdr3_nt: TGTGCCATCAGTGACCCGGGCCGACAGGGGGTTAGCAATGAGCAGTTCTTC; cdr3_aa: CAISDPGRQGVSNEQFF
clone_size: .; d_call: .; j_call: TRBJ2-1; v_call: TRBV27; cdr3_nt: TGTGCCAGCAGTTTCCGAGGGAGGAGCTCCTACAATGAGCAGTTCTTC; cdr3_aa: CASSFRGRSSYNEQFF
clone_size: .; d_call: .; j_call: TRBJ1-2; v_call: TRBV28; cdr3_nt: TGTGCCAGCATATCCGGCCTTTTGGATGGCTACACCTTC; cdr3_aa: CASISGLLDGYTF
clone_size: .; d_call: TRBD2; j_call: TRBJ2-1; v_call: TRBV25-1; cdr3_nt: TGTGCCAGCGATGCGGACACGCGGGGGTACAATGAGCAGTTCTTC; cdr3_aa: CASDADTRGYNEQFF
clone_size: few; d_call: .; j_call: TRBJ2-7; v_call: TRBV6-1; cdr3_nt: TGTGCCAGCAGAGAAGCCTCTCCGGGGAACGAGCAGTACTTC; cdr3_aa: CASREASPGNEQYF
clone_size: .; d_call: .; j_call: TRBJ2-1; v_call: TRBV27; cdr3_nt: TGTGCCAGCAGTCCGGGAAACAATGAGCAGTTCTTC; cdr3_aa: CASSPGNNEQFF
clone_size: .; d_call: TRBD1; j_call: TRBJ1-5; v_call: TRBV27; cdr3_nt: TGTGCCAGCAGTCCCAGACAGGGGGCGTATATTGGGGATCAGCCCCAGCATTTT; cdr3_aa: CASSPRQGAYIGDQPQHF
clone_size: once; d_call: .; j_call: TRBJ2-3; v_call: TRBV19; cdr3_nt: TGTGCCAGTAGTACAACGACAGGTCCTAGCACAGATACGCAGTATTTT; cdr3_aa: CASSTTTGPSTDTQYF
clone_size: .; d_call: .; j_call: TRBJ1-1; v_call: TRBV28; cdr3_nt: TGTGCCAGCAGTTTCCGGCATTCTGAAGCTTTCTTT; cdr3_aa: CASSFRHSEAFF
clone_size: .; d_call: .; j_call: TRBJ2-7; v_call: TRBV5-1; cdr3_nt: TGCGCCAGCAGCTTGGTTGCCCCGTCAGGGGACTACGAGCAGTACTTC; cdr3_aa: CASSLVAPSGDYEQYF
clone_size: .; d_call: .; j_call: TRBJ2-7; v_call: TRBV7-2; cdr3_nt: TGTGCCAGCAGTCCGGACAAGGAAGCTACGGTGCAGTACTTC; cdr3_aa: CASSPDKEATVQYF
clone_size: .; d_call: .; j_call: TRBJ2-1; v_call: TRBV9; cdr3_nt: TGTGCCAGCAGCGTAGGCCTAGCGCAGAACAATGAGCAGTTCTTC; cdr3_aa: CASSVGLAQNNEQFF
clone_size: .; d_call: .; j_call: TRBJ1-5; v_call: TRBV12-2; cdr3_nt: TGTGCAAGTCGCTTAGAAAGATCAGGGAGCAATCAGCCCCAGCATTTT; cdr3_aa: CASRLERSGSNQPQHF
clone_size: .; d_call: .; j_call: TRBJ2-7; v_call: TRBV29-1; cdr3_nt: TGCAGCGTTGGAGGGGGGGCCTCCTACGAGCAGTACTTC; cdr3_aa: CSVGGGASYEQYF
clone_size: .; d_call: .; j_call: TRBJ1-4; v_call: TRBV19; cdr3_nt: TGTGGGAGTCAGGGCACCCTTTCCCATAATGAAAAACTGTTTTTT; cdr3_aa: CGSQGTLSHNEKLFF
clone_size: .; d_call: .; j_call: TRBJ2-1; v_call: TRBV7-9; cdr3_nt: TGTGCCAGCAGCTTAGCGCGAGTTTACATGCATGAGCAGTTCTTC; cdr3_aa: CASSLARVYMHEQFF
clone_size: .; d_call: .; j_call: TRBJ2-7; v_call: TRBV7-9; cdr3_nt: TGTGCCAGCAGCTTAGATCGGGGACGCCACTCCTACGAGCAGTACTTC; cdr3_aa: CASSLDRGRHSYEQYF
clone_size: .; d_call: .; j_call: TRBJ2-7; v_call: TRBV29-1; cdr3_nt: TGCAGCGTTTCGACCATTCGCGAATACCGAAGCTCCTACGAGCAGTACTTC; cdr3_aa: CSVSTIREYRSSYEQYF
clone_size: .; d_call: .; j_call: TRBJ1-3; v_call: TRBV29-1; cdr3_nt: TGCAGCGTTGACACAGACGGAGGAAACACCATATATTTT; cdr3_aa: CSVDTDGGNTIYF
clone_size: .; d_call: TRBD1; j_call: TRBJ1-1; v_call: TRBV5-1; cdr3_nt: TGCGCCAGCAGCGAGCGGACAGGGAGCACTGAAGCTTTCTTT; cdr3_aa: CASSERTGSTEAFF
clone_size: .; d_call: TRBD1; j_call: TRBJ1-1; v_call: TRBV28; cdr3_nt: TGTGCCAGCAGTCCTTTCGCCGGGACAGGGGCCACTGAAGCTTTCTTT; cdr3_aa: CASSPFAGTGATEAFF
clone_size: .; d_call: TRBD1; j_call: TRBJ1-1; v_call: TRBV5-1; cdr3_nt: TGCGCCAGCAGCCTAAGGGGGCTTGGGCCTGAACTCAACACTGAAGCTTTCTTT; cdr3_aa: CASSLRGLGPELNTEAFF
clone_size: .; d_call: TRBD1; j_call: TRBJ2-7; v_call: TRBV4-1; cdr3_nt: TGCGCCAGCAGCCCCGGGACAGGGGCCTACGAGCAGTACTTC; cdr3_aa: CASSPGTGAYEQYF
clone_size: .; d_call: TRBD1; j_call: TRBJ2-2; v_call: TRBV5-1; cdr3_nt: TGCGCCAGCAGCTTGCGGGAGACAGGGGGCGAAGTGCCCACCGGGGAGCTGTTTTTT; cdr3_aa: CASSLRETGGEVPTGELFF
clone_size: .; d_call: .; j_call: TRBJ2-6; v_call: TRBV2; cdr3_nt: TGTGCCAGCAGTCTAGGGGCCAACGTCCTGACTTTC; cdr3_aa: CASSLGANVLTF
clone_size: .; d_call: .; j_call: TRBJ2-2; v_call: TRBV7-9; cdr3_nt: TGTGCCAGCAGCTTAAAGTCGCGTGGGGCAGGGGATGCCGGGGAGCTGTTTTTT; cdr3_aa: CASSLKSRGAGDAGELFF
clone_size: .; d_call: .; j_call: TRBJ2-7; v_call: TRBV27; cdr3_nt: TGTGCCAGCAGTTTAAGGGTAGGGGCCTACGAGCAGTACTTC; cdr3_aa: CASSLRVGAYEQYF
clone_size: .; d_call: TRBD1; j_call: TRBJ2-7; v_call: TRBV19; cdr3_nt: TGTGCCAGTAGTATAGGGGTGACAGGGTTGGACGAGCAGTACTTC; cdr3_aa: CASSIGVTGLDEQYF
clone_size: .; d_call: .; j_call: TRBJ1-1; v_call: TRBV6-6; cdr3_nt: TGTGCCAGCAGTTACATCGGAAACACTGAAGCTTTCTTT; cdr3_aa: CASSYIGNTEAFF
clone_size: .; d_call: .; j_call: TRBJ1-2; v_call: TRBV2; cdr3_nt: TGTGCCAGCAGTGAAGGACGGATAAACTATGGCTACACCTTC; cdr3_aa: CASSEGRINYGYTF
clone_size: .; d_call: TRBD2; j_call: TRBJ2-7; v_call: TRBV28; cdr3_nt: TGTGCCAGCAGCACCCACCCGGGACTAGCGGTCGAGCAGTACTTC; cdr3_aa: CASSTHPGLAVEQYF
clone_size: once; d_call: .; j_call: TRBJ2-1; v_call: TRBV5-1; cdr3_nt: TGCGCCAGCAGCTTTGGACAGAGGTACAATGAGCAGTTCTTC; cdr3_aa: CASSFGQRYNEQFF
clone_size: .; d_call: .; j_call: TRBJ2-1; v_call: TRBV11-2; cdr3_nt: TGTGCCAGCAGCCCAGAGGGGGGAGTACGATACAATGAGCAGTTCTTC; cdr3_aa: CASSPEGGVRYNEQFF
clone_size: once; d_call: .; j_call: TRBJ1-1; v_call: TRBV5-1; cdr3_nt: TGCGCCAGCAGCCAACGGGGGGGGCAAGCGGGCACTGAAGCTTTCTTT; cdr3_aa: CASSQRGGQAGTEAFF
clone_size: .; d_call: .; j_call: TRBJ2-1; v_call: TRBV9; cdr3_nt: TGTGCCAGCAGCGTAGGCACAGGGAGCTCCTACAATGAGCAGTTCTTC; cdr3_aa: CASSVGTGSSYNEQFF
clone_size: once; d_call: TRBD2; j_call: TRBJ2-7; v_call: TRBV27; cdr3_nt: TGTGCCAGCAGTTTGGGAGGGCTCGAGCAGTACTTC; cdr3_aa: CASSLGGLEQYF
clone_size: .; d_call: TRBD1; j_call: TRBJ2-2; v_call: TRBV4-1; cdr3_nt: TGCGCCAGCAGCCAAGGGACAGGGCGTAACACCGGGGAGCTGTTTTTT; cdr3_aa: CASSQGTGRNTGELFF
clone_size: .; d_call: .; j_call: TRBJ2-5; v_call: TRBV5-1; cdr3_nt: TGCGCCAGCAGCTTTTCACAAGAGACCCAGTACTTC; cdr3_aa: CASSFSQETQYF
clone_size: .; d_call: .; j_call: TRBJ2-1; v_call: TRBV5-1; cdr3_nt: TGCGCCAGCAGCTTGCTTGGCAAGAACAATGAGCAGTTCTTC; cdr3_aa: CASSLLGKNNEQFF
clone_size: once; d_call: .; j_call: TRBJ1-4; v_call: TRBV4-1; cdr3_nt: TGCGCCAGCAGCCAGGGGACCGCGGATATTGAAAAACTGTTTTTT; cdr3_aa: CASSQGTADIEKLFF
clone_size: .; d_call: TRBD1; j_call: TRBJ1-1; v_call: TRBV5-1; cdr3_nt: TGCGCCAGCAGCCTCGACAGGGCGTCCGAAGCTTTCTTT; cdr3_aa: CASSLDRASEAFF
clone_size: .; d_call: .; j_call: TRBJ1-2; v_call: TRBV9; cdr3_nt: TGTGCCAGCAGCCCCTGGGAGGGGATTAACTATGGCTACACCTTC; cdr3_aa: CASSPWEGINYGYTF
clone_size: few; d_call: TRBD2; j_call: TRBJ2-7; v_call: TRBV6-5; cdr3_nt: TGTGCCAGCAGTCCTAGCGGGAGGTTCTACGAGCAGTACTTC; cdr3_aa: CASSPSGRFYEQYF